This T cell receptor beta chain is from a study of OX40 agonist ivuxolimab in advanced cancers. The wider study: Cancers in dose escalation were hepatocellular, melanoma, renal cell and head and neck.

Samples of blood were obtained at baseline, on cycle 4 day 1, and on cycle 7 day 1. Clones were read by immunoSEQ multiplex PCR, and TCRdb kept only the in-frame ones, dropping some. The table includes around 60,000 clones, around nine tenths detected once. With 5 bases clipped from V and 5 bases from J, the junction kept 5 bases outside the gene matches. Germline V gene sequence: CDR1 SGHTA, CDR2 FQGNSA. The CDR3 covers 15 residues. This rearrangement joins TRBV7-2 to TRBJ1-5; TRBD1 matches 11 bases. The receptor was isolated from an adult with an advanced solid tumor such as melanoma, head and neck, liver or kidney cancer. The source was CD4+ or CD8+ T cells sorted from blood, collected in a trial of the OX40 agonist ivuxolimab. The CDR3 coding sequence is TGTGCCAGCAGCCCGGGACAGGGGGGTTATCAGCCCCAGCATTTT. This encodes CASSPGQGGYQPQHF.